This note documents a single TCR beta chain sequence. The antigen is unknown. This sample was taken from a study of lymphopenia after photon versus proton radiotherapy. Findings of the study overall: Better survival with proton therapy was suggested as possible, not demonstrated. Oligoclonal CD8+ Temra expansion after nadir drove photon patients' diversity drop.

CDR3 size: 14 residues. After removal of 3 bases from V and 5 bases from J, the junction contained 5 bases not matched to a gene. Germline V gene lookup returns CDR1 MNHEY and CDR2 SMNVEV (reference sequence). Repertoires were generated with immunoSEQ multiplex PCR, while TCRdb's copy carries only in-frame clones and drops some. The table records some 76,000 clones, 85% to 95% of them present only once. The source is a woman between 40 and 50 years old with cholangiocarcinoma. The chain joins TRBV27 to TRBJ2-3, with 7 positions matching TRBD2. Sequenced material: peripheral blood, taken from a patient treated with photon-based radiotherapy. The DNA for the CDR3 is TGTGCCAGCAGTTTGAGCGGGGTTGGAGATACGCAGTATTTT. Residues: CASSLSGVGDTQYF.